The 24 T cell receptor beta chains below were found in one sample sequenced in a study of T cells in Graves' hyperthyroidism and ophthalmopathy (dated by TCRdb to the late 2010s). The method behind the library was multiplex PCR. Sequencer: Illumina HiSeq 2000. Amplification of TCR beta CDR3 regions was carried out from RNA transcripts. For the first round of RT-PCR on the TCR CDR3, the HTBI primer set was used together with the Qiagen OneStep RT-PCR kit. Using fastp trimming at Q25 and MiXCR clonotype assembly, TCRdb reanalyzed the public sequencing data and kept in-frame beta chains. Rows matching on CDR3 protein sequence are summarized as one entry with the most common DNA and genes. The sample table records hundreds of thousands of distinct CDR3 sequences; about 14% of these occur just once. Of the sample, 12% is held by the ten largest clones. The specimen was blood. The origin of the receptors is a woman between 45 and 65 years old with Graves' ophthalmopathy.

This clonotype has a count of ten or more. The gene calls are TRBV20-1 and TRBJ2-7, with TRBD1 identical over 7 bases. Germline trimming cut 3 bases from V and 6 bases from J; bases unmatched to any gene: 14. There are 15 residues in the CDR3. Per germline, CDR1 DFQATT and CDR2 SNEGSKA (reference sequence). The CDR3 nucleotides are TGCAGTGCTAGGCCTCCGAGGACAGGACCCACCGAGCAGTACTTC. Translating it yields CSARPPRTGPTEQYF.

The sample holds many counts of this clonotype. The gene calls are TRBV20-1 and TRBJ2-5; D is tentatively TRBD1 or TRBD2 (5 bases each). The ends were cut back, 6 bases at V and 5 bases at J, with 13 bases in the middle. This CDR3 has 12 amino acids. Germline-derived CDR1 and CDR2 are DFQATT and SNEGSKA (reference sequence). The DNA of the CDR3 is TGCAGTGCAGCCCCCGAGGGGGAGACCCAGTACTTC. Amino acid sequence: CSAAPEGETQYF.

The V gene is TRBV18, the J gene TRBJ1-6; 10 bases line up with TRBD1. The CDR3 loop spans 16 amino acids. With V trimmed by 4 bases and J by 9 bases, 9 bases remained unmatched. Germline assignment: CDR1 KGHSH and CDR2 LQKENI. The DNA of the CDR3 is TGTGCCAGCTCACAAACTCAGGACAGGGGGACTTCACCCCTCCACTTT. Protein: CASSQTQDRGTSPLHF.

Points on this clonotype: As the CDR3 is not closed by the conserved phenylalanine or tryptophan, this likely results from a read error. The chain uses TRBV12-3 or TRBV12-4 and TRBJ1-3, with D possibly matching TRBD1 (5 bases). This CDR3 region has 16 residues. Trimming took off 6 bases at V and 2 bases at J, with 17 bases between the two ends. Written as DNA, the CDR3 is TGTGCCAGCAGCCCCGCCTGGGGGTCAGCTGGAAACACCATATATTCT. Its translation: CASSPAWGSAGNTIYS.

In its sample, this clonotype was seen many times. The chain couples TRBV7-2 to TRBJ2-3, with 11 bases matching TRBD2. Germline CDR1 and CDR2: SGHTA and FQGNSA. The CDR3 is 17 residues long. The J segment lost 5 bases and the V segment lost 5 bases, leaving 12 bases of the junction unmatched. The CDR3 is CASSPSTSGEGKDTQYF. Here the CDR3 DNA reads TGTGCCAGCAGCCCCTCGACTAGCGGGGAAGGAAAAGATACGCAGTATTTT.

The chain is built from TRBV20-1 and TRBJ2-2; 7 positions agree with TRBD1. Germline-derived CDR1 and CDR2 are DFQATT and SNEGSKA (reference sequence). The CDR3 contains 13 residues. V was clipped by 4 bases and J by 6 bases; unmatched bases: 5. In DNA, the CDR3 is TGCAGTGCTACAGACAGGGAATCCGGGGAGCTGTTTTTT. As protein: CSATDRESGELFF.

The table lists this clonotype with a few counts. The chain couples TRBV12-3 or TRBV12-4 to TRBJ2-3; no firm D call. The CDR3 length is 16 residues. The V end lost 5 bases, the J end lost 0 bases, and 15 bases lay between the germline ends. For the CDR3, the DNA is TGTGCCAGCAGTCTCTCCGCCGTGATAAGCACAGATACGCAGTATTTT. Its translation is CASSLSAVISTDTQYF.

This clonotype was seen more than once but under ten times. V and J are TRBV18 and TRBJ2-1; D is ambiguous. This CDR3 contains 15 residues. Between the trimmed V and J ends, which lost 1 base and 2 bases, there was a span of 9 bases. Germline-derived CDR1 and CDR2 are KGHSH and LQKENI. The CDR3 bases are TGTGCCAGCTCACCACAGCCCCCCCCCTACAATGAGCAGTTCTTC. It encodes CASSPQPPPYNEQFF. Supplemented by reference TRBV18 and TRBJ2-1, the full variable domain reads NAGVMQNPRHLVRRRGQEARLRCSPMKGHSHVYWYRQLPEEGLKFMVYLQKENIIDESGMPKERFSAEFPKEGPSILRIQQVVRGDSAAYFCASSPQPPPYNEQFFGPGTRLTVL.

J is TRBJ2-1 and V is TRBV11-2; 10 bases are a match to TRBD1. This CDR3 is 15 amino acids long. V gave up 4 bases and J gave up 6 bases; unmatched junction bases: 6. Per germline, CDR1 SGHAT and CDR2 FQNNGV. The DNA for the CDR3 is TGTGCCAGCAGCTCGGGGACAGGGGCCTTCAATGAGCAGTTCTTC. Protein: CASSSGTGAFNEQFF.

The genes are TRBV6-2 or TRBV6-3 and TRBJ1-2, with 9 bases fitting TRBD1. The CDR3 extends over 15 amino acids. Per germline, CDR1 MNHEY and CDR2 SVGEGT. Trimming at V came to 5 bases and at J to 3 bases, leaving 7 bases not matched to a gene. The CDR3 sequence: CASSPSTGGHYGYTF. The CDR3 nucleotides are TGTGCCAGCAGTCCGTCGACAGGGGGACACTATGGCTACACCTTC.

This clonotype was picked up many times. V usage is TRBV24-1 and J usage is TRBJ2-5; D may be TRBD1 (6 bases). The CDR3 loop spans 11 amino acids. The germline V and J ends were trimmed by 8 bases and 4 bases, with 7 bases remaining between them. Germline loops: CDR1 KGHDR, CDR2 SFDVKD. CDR3 DNA sequence: TGTGCCACCACACAGGGAGAGACCCAGTACTTC. Amino acids: CATTQGETQYF.

A few counts support this clonotype. The chain joins TRBV12-3 or TRBV12-4 to TRBJ2-1, with D perhaps TRBD2 (5 bases). V was trimmed by 8 bases and J by 5 bases, leaving 13 bases between them. The CDR3 is made up of 13 amino acids. DNA of the CDR3: TGTGCCAGCGCCCTCACTAGAAACAATGAGCAGTTCTTC. Translating gives CASALTRNNEQFF.

A word on this clonotype: A much larger clone is a single base away; this may be a read error. The chain combines TRBV7-3 with TRBJ2-1, with a weak D call TRBD2 (5 bases). The germline gives CDR1 SGHTA, CDR2 FQGTGA. The length of the CDR3 is 24 residues. V was shortened by 1 base and J by 4 bases, with 38 bases between the two germline ends. The CDR3 nucleotides are TGTGCCAGCAGCTTAAGGGCGGGTACCGCACGATTAGCGAGAGGGCCTATAATATACAATGAGCAGTTCTTC. This encodes CASSLRAGTARLARGPIIYNEQFF.

In the case of this clonotype: This may come from a read error, since a much larger clone is one base off. J is TRBJ2-1 and V is TRBV6-2 or TRBV6-3; no firm D call. Germline CDR1 and CDR2: MNHEY and SVGEGT. V was clipped by 2 bases and J by 1 base, with 9 bases between them. The CDR3 extends over 15 amino acids. The CDR3: CASSYPAVSYNEQFF. The CDR3 coding sequence is TGTGCCAGCAGTTACCCGGCGGTTTCCTACAATGAGCAGTTCTTC.

The count of this clonotype is one. With a much larger clone just one base away, this may be a read error. The rearrangement joins TRBV6-5 to TRBJ2-7; 12 nucleotides line up with TRBD2. The CDR3 extends over 16 amino acids. Germline V gene lookup returns CDR1 MNHEY and CDR2 SVGAGI. CDR3 bases: TGTGCCTGCAGTTACCTTACTAGCGGGAGGCTTTACGAGCAGTACTTC. Its translation: CACSYLTSGRLYEQYF.

The table lists this clonotype with a few counts. V gene TRBV5-1 combines with J gene TRBJ1-2; a possible D gene is TRBD1 (5 bases). CDR3 size: 15 residues. With 0 bases removed from V and 6 bases from J, the gap between germline ends came to 15 bases. The germline V gene has CDR1 SGHRS and CDR2 YFSETQ. The CDR3 bases are TGCGCCAGCAGCTTGGTTGGCAGGGTGGCTGATGGCTACACCTTC. Encoded protein: CASSLVGRVADGYTF.

At least ten counts were recorded for this clonotype. The rearrangement joins TRBV7-9 to TRBJ2-7, with D possibly TRBD1 on 6 matching bases. The CDR3 sequence is 14 residues long. Per germline, CDR1 SEHNR and CDR2 FQNEAQ (reference sequence). V was trimmed by 5 bases and J by 6 bases, leaving 17 bases between them. The chain's CDR3 is CASSPLTTGIEQYF. The CDR3 DNA reads as TGTGCCAGCAGCCCCCTTACAACAGGGATCGAGCAGTACTTC.

This clonotype was seen many times. This chain links TRBV18 with TRBJ1-4; unclear D gene. V shed 4 bases and J shed 5 bases, with 2 bases lying between them. Germline CDR1 reads KGHSH; CDR2 reads LQKENI. The CDR3 sequence is 11 residues long. CDR3 loop: CASSRNEKLFF. In DNA, the CDR3 is TGTGCCAGCTCACGAAATGAAAAACTGTTTTTT.

The genes are TRBV9 and TRBJ2-2, with 7 nucleotides matching TRBD2. J gave up 8 bases and V 0 bases, and 10 bases lay outside the gene matches. This CDR3 is 16 amino acids long. Germline assignment: CDR1 SGDLS and CDR2 YYNGEE. The CDR3: CASSVASLAAFGELFF. In nucleotides, the CDR3 is TGTGCCAGCAGCGTAGCGTCCCTAGCGGCATTTGGGGAGCTGTTTTTT.

This clonotype was detected many times. The V call is TRBV10-3, the J call TRBJ2-3, with TRBD2 identical over 7 bases. J was trimmed by 6 bases and V by 6 bases; bases with no gene match: 12. Germline CDR1 and CDR2: ENHRY and SYGVKD. This CDR3 comprises 15 residues. The CDR3 spells CAISEKATAGDTQYF. CDR3 nucleotides: TGTGCCATCAGCGAGAAAGCGACAGCGGGGGATACGCAGTATTTT.

The table lists this clonotype with a few counts. This chain uses TRBV6-2 or TRBV6-3 with TRBJ2-2; D not certain. The CDR3 is 15 amino acids. V gave up 7 bases and J gave up 7 bases, with 19 bases separating them. The germline gives CDR1 MNHEY, CDR2 SVGEGT. The CDR3, as DNA: TGTGCCAGCACCCCTACCCGGACCTGGGGCGGGGAGCTGTTTTTT. Protein sequence: CASTPTRTWGGELFF.

This clonotype came up many times. This chain links TRBV6-1 with TRBJ2-7; D might be TRBD1 or TRBD2, each matching 5 bases. The germline V gene encodes CDR1 MNHNS and CDR2 SASEGT. Deletions cut 7 bases from V and 1 base from J, with 17 bases between. The CDR3 consists of 15 residues. CDR3 sequence (DNA): TGTGCCAGCATCCCTAAGTGGGGGAGATCCTACGAGCAGTACTTC. Its protein is CASIPKWGRSYEQYF.

Many counts were recorded for this clonotype. J is TRBJ2-7 and V is TRBV6-2 or TRBV6-3, with 7 nucleotides matching TRBD2. V dropped 4 bases and J dropped 0; count of bases not matched to a gene: 18. CDR3 length: 19 amino acids. CDR1 is MNHEY and CDR2 is SVGEGT in the germline V gene. The CDR3 DNA is TGTGCCAGCAGTTCGCGGGCCACCGTGGCGGGAGCTTACTCCTACGAGCAGTACTTC. Its translation: CASSSRATVAGAYSYEQYF.

The chain carries TRBV20-1 and TRBJ1-5; D is uncertain. The length of the CDR3 is 15 residues. In germline, CDR1 is DFQATT, CDR2 SNEGSKA (reference sequence). V lost 0 bases and J 6 bases, leaving 15 bases between the germline ends. The CDR3 spells CSARDPDGSVQPQHF. The CDR3, as DNA: TGCAGTGCTAGAGACCCGGACGGTTCCGTTCAGCCCCAGCATTTT.